The following is a T cell receptor (beta chain) sequence with its context. Its cognate antigen has yet to be identified. No base quality values were provided; no much bigger clone lies one nucleotide off. During the collection period, no immune events, such as infections, were documented for the healthy donors. To calibrate time-dependent variance in a beta-binomial model of T-cell clone differential abundance, blood repertoires from healthy donors were used as a training cohort. The training cohort comprised ten or so healthy donors, 3 female and 7 male. The donors were between roughly 29 and 70 years old, with an average age of roughly 41 years. Whole blood was collected from each healthy donor at three time points spaced around 2 weeks apart and obtained from a commercial supplier. For immunosequencing, genomic DNA was extracted from whole blood that had not been sorted. The data derive from a study of identifying expanded T cells in peripheral blood (dated by TCRdb to the late 2010s). Describing the broader study: Technical replicates were generated by sequencing separate aliquots of the same genomic DNA pool, with four replicates compared pairwise. Study-wide conclusions, independent of this receptor: The authors expected biological variance in healthy repertoires might increase further over much longer intervals such as months to years. Between technical replicates the binomial model flagged approximately 1.2 differentially abundant clones, whereas over around 2 weeks the binomial model flagged about 15 and over about four weeks about 19. Both the number of clones called differentially abundant and the false-positive rate were significantly reduced by the beta-binomial model across all healthy-donor time intervals. For all healthy donors, the variance in clone template counts between roughly two-week samples rose significantly as total template count increased.

V loses 2 bases, J loses 4 bases, and the germline ends lie 5 bases apart. The CDR3 starts with the cysteine, ends with the phenylalanine, and has 12 residues. CDR3 DNA only is kept here, 36 bases in frame from base 1. The germline V gene provides CDR1 MNHEY and CDR2 SVGAGI. TCRbeta CDR3 regions were profiled with the immunoSEQ Assay using bias-controlled multiplex PCR amplification of genomic DNA. In the source study's methods: To quantify the absolute abundance of each unique TCRbeta CDR3 region, the sequences were collapsed and filtered. Two models were used to test differential abundance: a binomial model (Fisher-equivalent) and a beta-binomial model that adds time-dependent variance fitted from healthy donors. Clones with fewer than 5 combined templates were removed, and a clone was called differentially abundant if the clone's Benjamini-Hochberg FDR was below 0.01. Using the form v = (b*log(k)+a)^2, the beta-binomial variance was modeled as a function of the total template count across the two samples. As stored in TCRdb, this immuneACCESS dataset retains in-frame rearrangements with V and J assigned. A fraction of the clones does not appear; measured against another copy, unresolved V genes explain less than half of the discrepancy, and the remainder lacks a known reason. V, J and clone size were drawn from that table, and D and trimming were deduced from the DNA. Here the sample has under 150,000 clones; approximately 84% occur a single time. 2.5% to 3.5% of the sample belongs to the ten largest clones.

The sequenced sample consisted of blood. The sequence was collected from a person aged 18 to 75 in good health. The rearranged segments are TRBV6-5 and TRBJ2-5; the D gene cannot be resolved reliably. The DNA is TGTGCCAGCAGTTACAGGGCAGAGACCCAGTACTTC. This is translated as CASSYRAETQYF.